This note documents a single T cell receptor beta chain sequence. Its antigen is still unknown. Researchers ran the PCR with 60 Vbeta and 13 Jbeta primers. The table came from immunoSEQ multiplex PCR; TCRdb's copy has only in-frame clones and leaves some out. This sample has more than 120,000 clones, with about four fifths found just once. The entry originates in a study of cytomegalovirus exposure and HLA in healthy donors. General study points: Because they were indistinguishable, some V segments, including TRBV6-2 and TRBV6-3, were excluded. Previous analysis showed most TCR beta V segments were productive about 87% or about 30% of the time. Analyses of presence and absence presupposed an approximately uniform sequencing depth across donors. The only immune exposure information that was available was CMV serostatus.

V gave up 3 bases and J gave up 3 bases, with 6 bases separating them. The CDR3 extends over 13 amino acids. Per the germline V gene, CDR1 is MNHEY and CDR2 is SVGAGI. The clonotype comes from a male donor in good health and CMV-seronegative. Source material: PBMCs. The chain employs TRBV6-5 and TRBJ2-1; D unclear. In DNA form, the CDR3 reads TGTGCCAGCAGTTATCGAGTCTACAATGAGCAGTTCTTC. Residues: CASSYRVYNEQFF.